This T cell receptor (beta chain) was recovered during a study of cytomegalovirus exposure and HLA in healthy donors. Regarding the study as a whole: Across all donors, roughly uniform sequencing depth was an assumption of the presence/absence analyses.

Primers for the PCR totalled 60 Vbeta and 13 Jbeta. Profiling relied on immunoSEQ multiplex PCR, and the TCRdb table lists in-frame clones only, not all of them. The sample records around 70,000 clones, roughly 90% being singletons. Note on this clone: The antigen is unknown.

The clonotype was recovered from a woman aged 25 to 39 in good health and CMV-seronegative. Sequenced: PBMCs.

CDR3 in amino acids: CAINRVQYF. The CDR3 nucleotides read TGTGCCATTAACAGGGTGCAGTACTTC. The rearrangement uses TRBV15 and TRBJ2-7; TRBD1 is a possible D gene (6 bases). Trimming cost V 10 bases and J 9 bases, with 10 bases left between them. The CDR3 sequence is 9 residues long. CDR1 is LNHNV and CDR2 is YYDKDF in the germline V gene (reference sequence).